This TCR beta chain emerged from a study of somatic mutations in cytotoxic T cells in rheumatoid arthritis. Study-level background: A subset of V beta antibody-stained T-cell populations was isolated by flow sorting, reaching nearly 100% purity, and this subset included V beta1+ cells that went on to TCRB sequencing.

The count of this clone is one. Generated by immunoSEQ multiplex PCR, the TCRdb table keeps only in-frame clones and is missing some. The table records more than 15,000 clones, over 70% of them present only once. With 5 bases removed from V and 6 bases from J, the gap between germline ends came to 15 bases. Germline values: CDR1 SGHDT, CDR2 YYEEEE. The CDR3 is made up of 14 amino acids. Positive magnetic bead selection was used to isolate CD4+ and CD8+ cells; purity was checked by flow cytometry. This clonotype was obtained from a man between 60 and 70 years old in good health. The chain employs TRBV5-6 and TRBJ2-4, with D hard to call. Sequencing was carried out using CD8+ T cells sorted from blood. DNA of the CDR3: TGTGCCAGCAGTTCTAGGTTAAAAGGAAACATTCAGTACTTC. The encoded protein is CASSSRLKGNIQYF.